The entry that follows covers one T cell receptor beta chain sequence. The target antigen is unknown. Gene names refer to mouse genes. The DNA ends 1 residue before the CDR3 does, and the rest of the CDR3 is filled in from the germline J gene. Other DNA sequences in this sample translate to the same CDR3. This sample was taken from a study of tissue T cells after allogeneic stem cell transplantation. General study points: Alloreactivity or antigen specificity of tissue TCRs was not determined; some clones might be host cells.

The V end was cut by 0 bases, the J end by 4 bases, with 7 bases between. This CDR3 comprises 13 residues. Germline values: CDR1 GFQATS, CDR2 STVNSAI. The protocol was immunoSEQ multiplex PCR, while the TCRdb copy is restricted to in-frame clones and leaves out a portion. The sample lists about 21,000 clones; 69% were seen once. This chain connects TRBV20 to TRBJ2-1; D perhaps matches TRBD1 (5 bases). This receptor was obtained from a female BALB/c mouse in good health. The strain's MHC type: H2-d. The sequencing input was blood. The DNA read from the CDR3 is TGTGGTGCTAGGGATTCAGGGTATGCTGAGCAGTTC. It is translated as CGARDSGYAEQF. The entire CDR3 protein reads CGARDSGYAEQFF.